The sequence of this TCR beta chain was determined in a study of response to subunit inactivated influenza vaccine. Of note for this clonotype: Its ends do not fully match the called genes, so a read error is possible.

CDR3 length: 12 amino acids. Via MiXCR, TCRdb re-called the RT-PCR reads, giving one row per CDR3 protein. The sample holds around 710,000 distinct CDR3 sequences, 11% to 15% seen once. The rearrangement joins TRBV12-3 or TRBV12-4 to TRBJ1-4, with D unclear. This specimen consisted of PBMCs from blood, obtained 14 to 15 days before vaccination. The TCR sequence derives from a man aged 50 to 59 who received an inactivated influenza vaccine. The CDR3 region is CASRATNEKPFF. Written as DNA, the CDR3 is TGTGCCAGCAGGGCCACTAATGAAAAACCGTTTTTT.